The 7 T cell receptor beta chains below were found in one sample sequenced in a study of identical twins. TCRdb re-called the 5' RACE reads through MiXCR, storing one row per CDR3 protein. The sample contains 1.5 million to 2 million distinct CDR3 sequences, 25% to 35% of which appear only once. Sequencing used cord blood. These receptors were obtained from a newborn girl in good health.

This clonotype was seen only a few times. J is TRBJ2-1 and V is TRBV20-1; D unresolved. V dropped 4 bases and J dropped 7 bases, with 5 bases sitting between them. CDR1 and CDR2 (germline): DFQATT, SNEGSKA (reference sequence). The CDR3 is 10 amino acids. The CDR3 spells CSAIPNEQFF. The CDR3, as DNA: TGCAGTGCTATCCCTAATGAGCAGTTCTTC.

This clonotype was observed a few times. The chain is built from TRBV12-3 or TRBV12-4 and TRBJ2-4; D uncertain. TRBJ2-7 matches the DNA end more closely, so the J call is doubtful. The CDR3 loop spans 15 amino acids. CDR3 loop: CASSPGPEGNYEQYF. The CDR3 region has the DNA TGTGCCAGCAGTCCTGGACCAGAAGGAAACTACGAGCAGTACTTC.

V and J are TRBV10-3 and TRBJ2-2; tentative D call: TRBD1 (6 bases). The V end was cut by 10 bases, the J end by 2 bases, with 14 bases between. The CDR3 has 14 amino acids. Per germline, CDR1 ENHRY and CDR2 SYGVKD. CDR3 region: CATRTGSNTGELFF. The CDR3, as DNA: TGTGCCACCCGAACAGGGTCAAACACCGGGGAGCTGTTTTTT.

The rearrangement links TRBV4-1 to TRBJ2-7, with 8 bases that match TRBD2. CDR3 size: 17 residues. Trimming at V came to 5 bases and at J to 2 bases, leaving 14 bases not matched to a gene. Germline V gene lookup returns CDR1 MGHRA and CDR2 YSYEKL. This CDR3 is CASSRRALAVMTYEQYF. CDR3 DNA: TGCGCCAGCAGCAGGAGGGCACTAGCGGTGATGACCTACGAGCAGTACTTC.

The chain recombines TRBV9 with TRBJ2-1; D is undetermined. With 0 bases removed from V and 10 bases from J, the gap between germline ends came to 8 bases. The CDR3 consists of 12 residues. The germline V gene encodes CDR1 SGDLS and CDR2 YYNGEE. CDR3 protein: CASSVALDEQFF. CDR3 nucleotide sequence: TGTGCCAGCAGCGTAGCCCTCGACGAGCAGTTCTTC.

The CDR3 sequence: CATSPFTLAADSDTQYF. For the CDR3, the DNA is TGTGCCACCAGCCCTTTCACACTAGCCGCGGACTCGGATACGCAGTATTTT. The chain employs TRBV15 and TRBJ2-3, with TRBD2 as a possible D gene (6 bases). In germline, CDR1 is LNHNV, CDR2 YYDKDF (reference sequence). There are 17 residues in the CDR3. Trimming cost V 5 bases and J 6 bases, with 24 bases left between them.

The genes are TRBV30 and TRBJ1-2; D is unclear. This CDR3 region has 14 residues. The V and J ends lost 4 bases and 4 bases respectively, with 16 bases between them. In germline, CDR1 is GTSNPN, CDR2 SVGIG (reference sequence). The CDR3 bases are TGTGCCTGGACCTTAACAAGACCGGTCTATGGCTACACCTTC. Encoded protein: CAWTLTRPVYGYTF.